This passage covers 3 T cell receptor beta chains from one sample sequenced in a study of shared clonotypes between healthy human individuals. The method was immunoSEQ multiplex PCR; TCRdb's version includes in-frame clones alone and lacks a portion of them. The sample includes some 470,000 clones, about three quarters of them seen just once. The sequenced material came from PBMCs. The receptors derive from a woman aged 35 to 49 in good health. Some clones in this sample may be carry-over from other donors' samples.

The rearrangement joins TRBV28 to TRBJ1-4; tentative D call: TRBD1 (5 bases). This CDR3 is built from 14 residues. Between the trimmed V and J ends, which lost 3 bases and 6 bases, there was a span of 11 bases. Per the germline V gene, CDR1 is MDHEN and CDR2 is SYDVKM. CDR3 DNA sequence: TGTGCCAGCAGTTTTAGAGGGGTGGATGAAAAACTGTTTTTT. Its protein is CASSFRGVDEKLFF.

The chain couples TRBV19 to TRBJ2-3, with 7 bases that match TRBD2. Trimming at V came to 4 bases and at J to 4 bases, leaving 11 bases not matched to a gene. In germline, CDR1 is LNHDA, CDR2 SQIVND (reference sequence). The CDR3 extends over 16 amino acids. CDR3 amino acids: CASSRKLAALADTQYF. DNA for the CDR3: TGTGCCAGTAGTAGGAAGCTAGCGGCCTTGGCAGATACGCAGTATTTT.

The chain has TRBV5-1 and TRBJ2-3, with unresolved D. This CDR3 is 16 amino acids long. Germline CDR1 is SGHRS and CDR2 is YFSETQ. The V and J ends lost 0 bases and 0 bases respectively, with 11 bases between them. The CDR3 here is CASSLVGETSTDTQYF. CDR3 nucleotide sequence: TGCGCCAGCAGCTTGGTTGGCGAGACTAGCACAGATACGCAGTATTTT.